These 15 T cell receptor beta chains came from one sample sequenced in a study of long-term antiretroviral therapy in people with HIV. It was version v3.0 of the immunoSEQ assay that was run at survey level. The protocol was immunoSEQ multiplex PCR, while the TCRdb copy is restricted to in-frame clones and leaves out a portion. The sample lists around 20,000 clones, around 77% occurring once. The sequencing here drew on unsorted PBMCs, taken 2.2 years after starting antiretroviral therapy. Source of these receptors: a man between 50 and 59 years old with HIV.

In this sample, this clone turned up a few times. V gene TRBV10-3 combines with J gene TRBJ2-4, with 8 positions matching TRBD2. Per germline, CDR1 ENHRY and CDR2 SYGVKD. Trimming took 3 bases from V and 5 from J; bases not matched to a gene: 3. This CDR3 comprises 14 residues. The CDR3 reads CAISERGGENIQYF. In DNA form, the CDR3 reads TGTGCCATCAGTGAACGGGGGGGAGAAAACATTCAGTACTTC.

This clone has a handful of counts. The CDR3 loop is CASSVDGGGNQPQHF. The CDR3 nucleotides are TGTGCCAGCAGCGTAGATGGGGGTGGCAATCAGCCCCAGCATTTT. The J gene is TRBJ1-5, the V gene TRBV9; D may be TRBD1 (5 bases). CDR3 length: 15 residues. Looked up from germline, CDR1 is SGDLS and CDR2 is YYNGEE. The V end lost 0 bases, the J end lost 2 bases, and 9 bases lay between the germline ends.

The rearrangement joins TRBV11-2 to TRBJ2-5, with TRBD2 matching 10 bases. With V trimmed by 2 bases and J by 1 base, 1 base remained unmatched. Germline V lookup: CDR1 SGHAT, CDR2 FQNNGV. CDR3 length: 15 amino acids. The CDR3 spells CASSLRTSGQETQYF. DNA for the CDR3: TGTGCCAGCAGCTTACGGACTAGCGGCCAAGAGACCCAGTACTTC. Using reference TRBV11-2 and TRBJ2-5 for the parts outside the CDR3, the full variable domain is EAGVAQSPRYKIIEKRQSVAFWCNPISGHATLYWYQQILGQGPKLLIQFQNNGVVDDSQLPKDRFSAERLKGVDSTLKIQPAKLEDSAVYLCASSLRTSGQETQYFGPGTRLLVL.

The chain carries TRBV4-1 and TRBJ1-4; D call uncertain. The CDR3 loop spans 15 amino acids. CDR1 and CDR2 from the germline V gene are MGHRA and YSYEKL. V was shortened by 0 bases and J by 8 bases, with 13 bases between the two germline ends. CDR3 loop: CASSQDPVEAEKLFF. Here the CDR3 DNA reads TGCGCCAGCAGCCAAGATCCGGTCGAGGCCGAAAAACTGTTTTTT.

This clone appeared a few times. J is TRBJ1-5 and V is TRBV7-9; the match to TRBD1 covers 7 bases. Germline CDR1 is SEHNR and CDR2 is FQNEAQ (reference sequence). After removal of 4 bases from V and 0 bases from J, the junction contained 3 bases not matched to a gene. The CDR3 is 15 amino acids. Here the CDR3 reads CASSSTGSSNQPQHF. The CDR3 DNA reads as TGTGCCAGCAGCTCGACAGGGTCTAGCAATCAGCCCCAGCATTTT.

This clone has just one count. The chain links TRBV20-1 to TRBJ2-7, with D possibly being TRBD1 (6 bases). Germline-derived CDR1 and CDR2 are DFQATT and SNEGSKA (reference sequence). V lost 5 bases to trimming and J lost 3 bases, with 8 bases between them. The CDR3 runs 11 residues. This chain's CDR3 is CSALDSYEQYF. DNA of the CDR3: TGCAGTGCTTTGGACAGCTACGAGCAGTACTTC.

CDR3 sequence: CASSLSGRFFEQYF. The CDR3 bases are TGTGCCAGCAGTTTATCCGGGAGGTTTTTCGAGCAGTACTTC. The chain joins TRBV28 to TRBJ2-7, with 7 bases matching TRBD2. With 1 base clipped from V and 6 bases from J, the junction kept 6 bases outside the gene matches. The CDR3 loop spans 14 amino acids. Germline CDR1 MDHEN, CDR2 SYDVKM.

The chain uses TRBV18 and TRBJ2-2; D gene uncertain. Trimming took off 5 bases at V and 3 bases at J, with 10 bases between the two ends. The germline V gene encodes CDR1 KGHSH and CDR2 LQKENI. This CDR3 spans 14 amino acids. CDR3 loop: CASSKGADTGELFF. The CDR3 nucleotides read TGTGCCAGCTCAAAGGGTGCGGACACCGGGGAGCTGTTTTTT.

The CDR3 DNA sequence: TGCGCCAGCAGGGGGCAATGGGCGGGTCCAGATACGCAGTATTTT. It translates to CASRGQWAGPDTQYF. This chain joins TRBV5-1 and TRBJ2-3, with D tentatively TRBD1 or TRBD2 (5 bases each). The CDR3 covers 15 residues. Germline V CDR1 and CDR2: SGHRS, YFSETQ. With 5 bases removed from V and 4 bases from J, the gap between germline ends came to 17 bases.

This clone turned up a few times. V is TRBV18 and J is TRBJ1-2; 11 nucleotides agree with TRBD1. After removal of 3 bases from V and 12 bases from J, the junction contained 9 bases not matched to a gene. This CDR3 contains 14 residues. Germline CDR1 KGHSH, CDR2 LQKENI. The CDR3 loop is CASSPSGQGARDTF. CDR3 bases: TGTGCCAGCTCACCTTCCGGACAGGGGGCTCGCGACACCTTC.

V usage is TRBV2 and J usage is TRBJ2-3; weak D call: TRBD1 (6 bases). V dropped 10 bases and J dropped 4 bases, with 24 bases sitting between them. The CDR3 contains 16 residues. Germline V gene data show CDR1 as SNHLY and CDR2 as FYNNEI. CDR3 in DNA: TGTGCCATGGACCCCAAGGGGCAGGGGAGTGCAGATACGCAGTATTTT. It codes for CAMDPKGQGSADTQYF.

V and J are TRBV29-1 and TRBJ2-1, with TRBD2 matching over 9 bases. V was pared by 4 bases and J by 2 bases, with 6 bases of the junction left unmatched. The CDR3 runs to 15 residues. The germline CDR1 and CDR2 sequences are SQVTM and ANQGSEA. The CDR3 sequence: CSVVLSGSAYNEQFF. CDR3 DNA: TGCAGCGTTGTTCTTAGCGGGAGTGCCTACAATGAGCAGTTCTTC.

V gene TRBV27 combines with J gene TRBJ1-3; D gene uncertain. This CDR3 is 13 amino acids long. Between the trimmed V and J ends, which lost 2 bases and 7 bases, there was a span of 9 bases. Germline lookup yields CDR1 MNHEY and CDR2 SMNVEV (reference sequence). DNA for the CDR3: TGTGCCAGCAGTTTAAACCGAGGGAACACCATATATTTT. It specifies CASSLNRGNTIYF.

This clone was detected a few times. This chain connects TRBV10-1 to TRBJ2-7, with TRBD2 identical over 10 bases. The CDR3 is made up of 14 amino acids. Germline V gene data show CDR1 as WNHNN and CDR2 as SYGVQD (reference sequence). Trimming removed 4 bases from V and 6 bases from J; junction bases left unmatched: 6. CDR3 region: CASSGLAGAFEQYF. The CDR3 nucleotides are TGCGCCAGCAGTGGGCTAGCGGGAGCATTCGAGCAGTACTTC.

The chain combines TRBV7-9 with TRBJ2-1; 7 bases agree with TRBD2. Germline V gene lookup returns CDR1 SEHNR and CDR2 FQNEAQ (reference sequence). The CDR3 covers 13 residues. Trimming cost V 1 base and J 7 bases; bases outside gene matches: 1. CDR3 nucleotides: TGTGCCAGCAGCTTAGTGGGGGGGAATGAGCAGTTCTTC. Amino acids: CASSLVGGNEQFF. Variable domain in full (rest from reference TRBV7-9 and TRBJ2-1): DTGVSQNPRHKITKRGQNVTFRCDPISEHNRLYWYRQTLGQGPEFLTYFQNEAQLEKSRLLSDRFSAERPKGSFSTLEIQRTEQGDSAMYLCASSLVGGNEQFFGPGTRLTVL.